A single sample is the source of the 19 T cell receptor beta chains below, sequenced in a study of blood T cell repertoires in COVID-19. Sequenced by immunoSEQ multiplex PCR; TCRdb stores in-frame clones only, minus some. In the table there are hundreds of thousands of clones, approximately 82% of which are singletons. Sequenced input: peripheral blood. These receptors all stem from a woman in her 50s with acute or convalescent COVID-19.

This clone was detected only a few times. The V call is TRBV19, the J call TRBJ2-1; 13 bases are a match to TRBD2. This CDR3 comprises 14 residues. Unmatched junction bases numbered 5, after V lost 5 bases and J lost 10 bases. Germline lookup yields CDR1 LNHDA and CDR2 SQIVND (reference sequence). CDR3 in DNA: TGTGCCAGTAGTTCGCGGACTAGCGGGAGCGAGCAGTTCTTC. Protein sequence: CASSSRTSGSEQFF.

This clone was found a few times. V usage is TRBV9 and J usage is TRBJ2-1; possibly TRBD1 for D (6 bases). V was shortened by 4 bases and J by 4 bases, with 15 bases between the two germline ends. Germline assignment: CDR1 SGDLS and CDR2 YYNGEE. There are 15 residues in the CDR3. CDR3 residues: CASSRRWDIYNEQFF. As DNA, the CDR3 is TGTGCCAGCAGCAGAAGGTGGGACATATACAATGAGCAGTTCTTC.

The CDR3 spells CASSNRPGEGNTEAFF. The DNA for the CDR3 is TGTGCCAGCAGCAACCGACCTGGAGAGGGGAACACTGAAGCTTTCTTT. The chain combines TRBV21-1 with TRBJ1-1. TRBV21-1 corresponds to a pseudogene. The CDR3 contains 16 residues.

This clone came up once. The chain is built from TRBV3-1 (or the pseudogene TRBV3-2) and TRBJ1-2; 9 nucleotides line up with TRBD1. Germline assignment: CDR1 LGHDT and CDR2 YNNKEL (reference sequence). V lost 1 base to trimming and J lost 4 bases; unmatched junction nucleotides: 7. The CDR3 totals 16 residues. This chain's CDR3 is CASSQAPGQGPYGYTF. In DNA form, the CDR3 reads TGTGCCAGCAGCCAAGCTCCGGGACAGGGTCCCTATGGCTACACCTTC.

The chain carries TRBV27 and TRBJ2-5; D ambiguous. This CDR3 comprises 13 residues. Trimming pared 4 bases from V and 4 bases from J, leaving 10 bases between. The germline V gene has CDR1 MNHEY and CDR2 SMNVEV (reference sequence). The CDR3: CASSWLPGETQYF. DNA of the CDR3: TGTGCCAGCAGTTGGTTGCCGGGAGAGACCCAGTACTTC.

This sequence joins TRBV2 and TRBJ1-5; 7 nucleotides line up with TRBD1. V dropped 6 bases and J dropped 5; count of bases not matched to a gene: 16. The length of the CDR3 is 17 residues. The germline CDR1 and CDR2 sequences are SNHLY and FYNNEI. Here the CDR3 reads CASSPRGTVPYYQPQHF. The CDR3 DNA is TGTGCCAGCAGCCCAAGGGGGACAGTCCCTTATTATCAGCCCCAGCATTTT.

This chain links TRBV2 with TRBJ2-7; TRBD1 agrees at 10 bases. CDR1 SNHLY and CDR2 FYNNEI come from the germline V gene. The CDR3 consists of 14 residues. J lost 2 bases, V lost 8 bases, and 6 bases had no gene match. CDR3: CASLDRGLTYEQYF. CDR3 nucleotides: TGTGCCAGCCTGGACAGGGGGTTGACCTACGAGCAGTACTTC.

The chain is built from TRBV19 and TRBJ2-5; the match to TRBD2 covers 8 bases. The CDR3 is 15 amino acids. Germline V CDR1 and CDR2: LNHDA, SQIVND (reference sequence). The J segment lost 7 bases and the V segment lost 3 bases, leaving 10 bases of the junction unmatched. CDR3 region: CASSMGLAGQGTQYF. The CDR3 DNA reads as TGTGCCAGTAGTATGGGGCTAGCGGGCCAGGGGACCCAGTACTTC.

V is TRBV7-3 and J is TRBJ2-3; 14 bases align to TRBD2. This CDR3 has 15 amino acids. J lost 6 bases, V lost 4 bases, and 3 bases had no gene match. The germline CDR1 and CDR2 sequences are SGHTA and FQGTGA. In DNA, the CDR3 is TGTGCCAGCAGCTACAGGACTAGCGGGAGGGATACGCAGTATTTT. Its protein product is CASSYRTSGRDTQYF.

This sequence joins TRBV7-2 and TRBJ2-5, with 10 bases matching TRBD2. Germline V gives CDR1 SGHTA, CDR2 FQGNSA. Trimming removed 4 bases from V and 4 bases from J; junction bases left unmatched: 12. The CDR3 is 17 amino acids. The DNA of the CDR3 is TGTGCCAGCAGCTCCCGGGTAGCGGGAGGTACGGGAGAGACCCAGTACTTC. It specifies CASSSRVAGGTGETQYF.

V gene TRBV7-8 combines with J gene TRBJ1-1; D not resolved. Trimming took 1 base from V and 5 from J, leaving 5 bases between them. The CDR3 extends over 12 amino acids. The germline V gene encodes CDR1 SGHVS and CDR2 FQNEAQ. The CDR3 DNA is TGTGCCAGCAGCTTAGTACGGACTGAAGCTTTCTTT. It is translated as CASSLVRTEAFF.

CDR3 nucleotide sequence: TGTGCCAGCAGCCCGGCGGGCTCTGGAAACACCATATATTTT. Translating gives CASSPAGSGNTIYF. V usage is TRBV7-8 and J usage is TRBJ1-3; D is undetermined. V was clipped by 5 bases and J by 0 bases, with 8 bases between them. This CDR3 contains 14 residues. The germline V gene encodes CDR1 SGHVS and CDR2 FQNEAQ.

This chain uses TRBV19 with TRBJ2-7; TRBD1 is a possible D gene (6 bases). The CDR3 runs to 15 residues. Trimming took 4 bases from V and 2 from J, leaving 15 bases between them. Germline CDR1 and CDR2: LNHDA and SQIVND (reference sequence). The CDR3 here is CASSNNRAPAYEQYF. The CDR3 region has the DNA TGTGCCAGTAGTAATAACAGGGCCCCTGCCTACGAGCAGTACTTC.

The chain joins TRBV18 to TRBJ2-7, with 8 bases lining up with TRBD1. The V gene end was trimmed by 2 bases and the J gene end by 7 bases; junction bases not matched to a gene: 7. CDR3 length: 14 residues. The germline V gene has CDR1 KGHSH and CDR2 LQKENI. The CDR3: CASSPDRGLWEQYF. In DNA, the CDR3 is TGTGCCAGCTCACCAGACAGGGGTCTGTGGGAGCAGTACTTC.

The V gene is TRBV21-1, the J gene TRBJ1-2; the table's D call of TRBD1 was not tested on the DNA. TRBV21-1 is a documented pseudogene. This CDR3 has 15 amino acids. The CDR3 bases are TGTGCCAGCAGCAAAGAAGGGACATCAAACTATGGCTACACCTTC. Amino acids: CASSKEGTSNYGYTF.

The chain employs TRBV11-2 and TRBJ2-1; 7 nucleotides align to TRBD2. Germline assignment: CDR1 SGHAT and CDR2 FQNNGV. The CDR3 contains 15 residues. The V and J ends lost 5 bases and 7 bases, in that order; junction bases with no gene match: 11. CDR3 nucleotides: TGTGCCAGCAGCCCAGGGACTAACCCTAGTAATGAGCAGTTCTTC. Its protein product is CASSPGTNPSNEQFF.

The chain recombines TRBV4-2 with TRBJ2-7; 7 bases align to TRBD2. The CDR3 totals 16 residues. With 1 base clipped from V and 3 bases from J, the junction kept 9 bases outside the gene matches. Germline lookup yields CDR1 LGHNA and CDR2 YNFKEQ. DNA for the CDR3: TGTGCCAGCAGCCAAGGGCTAGCGGACCGGAACTACGAGCAGTACTTC. Residues: CASSQGLADRNYEQYF.

DNA of the CDR3: TGCGCCAGCAGGGACAGGGGGCTTATAGAGACCCAGTACTTC. Protein sequence: CASRDRGLIETQYF. The rearrangement joins TRBV5-1 to TRBJ2-5, with 11 nucleotides matching TRBD1. The CDR3 length is 14 residues. The V segment lost 5 bases and the J segment 4 bases; nucleotides outside the gene matches: 4. Germline V CDR1 and CDR2: SGHRS, YFSETQ.

J is TRBJ2-7 and V is TRBV2, with 11 bases lining up with TRBD2. This CDR3 is 14 amino acids long. With 6 bases clipped from V and 5 bases from J, the junction kept 6 bases outside the gene matches. Per the germline V gene, CDR1 is SNHLY and CDR2 is FYNNEI. CDR3 DNA sequence: TGTGCCAGCAGAACTAGCGGGAGAGGGGACGAGCAGTACTTC. Residues: CASRTSGRGDEQYF.